The rows below give T cell receptor beta chains drawn from one sample of a study of cytomegalovirus exposure and HLA in healthy donors. Assay: immunoSEQ multiplex PCR; the TCRdb copy retains only in-frame clones and omits some. The sample has about 120,000 clones; under 90% are singletons. Sequencing was done on a sample of PBMCs. These receptor sequences come from a woman aged 18 to 35 in good health and CMV-seronegative. The CDR3 runs from the conserved cysteine through the conserved F or W. Each record gives: clone size, J gene, V gene, D gene, CDR3 protein, CDR3 DNA. A D gene is named only where the DNA matches it firmly. Expanded clones get a size class; other rows say once, few or many, or leave the size out.

clone size: -
J gene: TRBJ1-3
V gene: TRBV7-8
D gene: -
CDR3 protein: CASSRVGFGNTIYF
CDR3 DNA: TGTGCCAGCAGCCGCGTCGGTTTTGGAAACACCATATATTTT

clone size: -
J gene: TRBJ1-1
V gene: TRBV4-1
D gene: TRBD1
CDR3 protein: CASSQGQGARGTEAFF
CDR3 DNA: TGCGCCAGCAGCCAAGGACAGGGGGCGCGGGGCACTGAAGCTTTCTTT

clone size: few
J gene: TRBJ1-3
V gene: TRBV6-1
D gene: TRBD1
CDR3 protein: CASLQGISGNTIYF
CDR3 DNA: TGTGCCAGCTTACAGGGGATTTCTGGAAACACCATATATTTT

clone size: -
J gene: TRBJ2-3
V gene: TRBV7-6
D gene: -
CDR3 protein: CASGKSVLNTDTQYF
CDR3 DNA: TGTGCCAGCGGCAAAAGCGTCTTAAACACAGATACGCAGTATTTT

clone size: -
J gene: TRBJ1-6
V gene: TRBV30
D gene: -
CDR3 protein: CAWIPRVSSYNSPLHF
CDR3 DNA: TGTGCCTGGATCCCCCGGGTGAGCTCCTATAATTCACCCCTCCACTTT

clone size: -
J gene: TRBJ2-1
V gene: TRBV7-9
D gene: -
CDR3 protein: CASSPIRGSSYNEQFF
CDR3 DNA: TGTGCCAGCAGCCCCATTCGGGGGAGCTCCTACAATGAGCAGTTCTTC

clone size: -
J gene: TRBJ2-3
V gene: TRBV29-1
D gene: -
CDR3 protein: CSVEGGRGPTDTQYF
CDR3 DNA: TGCAGCGTTGAAGGGGGCCGCGGCCCCACAGATACGCAGTATTTT

clone size: -
J gene: TRBJ1-3
V gene: TRBV6-6
D gene: -
CDR3 protein: CASGFGSGNTIYF
CDR3 DNA: TGTGCCAGCGGCTTCGGGAGTGGAAACACCATATATTTT

clone size: -
J gene: TRBJ2-1
V gene: TRBV5-1
D gene: TRBD2
CDR3 protein: CASSFLAVEAGENNEQFF
CDR3 DNA: TGCGCCAGCAGCTTTCTTGCTGTGGAAGCGGGGGAAAACAATGAGCAGTTCTTC

clone size: -
J gene: TRBJ2-1
V gene: TRBV9
D gene: TRBD1
CDR3 protein: CASSVAGGTGGNEQFF
CDR3 DNA: TGTGCCAGCAGCGTAGCGGGGGGGACAGGGGGCAATGAGCAGTTCTTC

clone size: -
J gene: TRBJ1-2
V gene: TRBV20-1
D gene: -
CDR3 protein: CSARLLDGYTF
CDR3 DNA: TGCAGTGCTAGATTGCTAGATGGCTACACCTTC

clone size: -
J gene: TRBJ2-1
V gene: TRBV4-2
D gene: TRBD2
CDR3 protein: CASSQDFEREDNEQFF
CDR3 DNA: TGTGCCAGCAGCCAAGATTTTGAGCGGGAGGACAATGAGCAGTTCTTC

clone size: -
J gene: TRBJ1-2
V gene: TRBV19
D gene: TRBD1
CDR3 protein: CASSTKTGANYGYTF
CDR3 DNA: TGTGCCAGTAGTACAAAGACAGGGGCTAACTATGGCTACACCTTC

clone size: -
J gene: TRBJ1-2
V gene: TRBV5-4
D gene: TRBD1
CDR3 protein: CASSFWTGNYGYTF
CDR3 DNA: TGTGCCAGCAGCTTCTGGACAGGGAACTATGGCTACACCTTC

clone size: few
J gene: TRBJ1-6
V gene: TRBV6-1
D gene: TRBD1
CDR3 protein: CASSDGQGGSPLHF
CDR3 DNA: TGTGCCAGCAGTGATGGACAGGGAGGTTCACCCCTCCACTTT

clone size: -
J gene: TRBJ2-3
V gene: TRBV28
D gene: -
CDR3 protein: CASTGAGSTDTQYF
CDR3 DNA: TGTGCCAGCACTGGGGCAGGGAGCACAGATACGCAGTATTTT

clone size: -
J gene: TRBJ1-2
V gene: TRBV7-2
D gene: -
CDR3 protein: CASSLALAATYGYTF
CDR3 DNA: TGTGCCAGCAGCTTAGCCCTTGCGGCAACCTATGGCTACACCTTC

clone size: -
J gene: TRBJ1-5
V gene: TRBV18
D gene: -
CDR3 protein: CASSQSPTGSNQPQHF
CDR3 DNA: TGTGCCAGCTCACAGAGTCCGACAGGAAGCAATCAGCCCCAGCATTTT

clone size: -
J gene: TRBJ1-2
V gene: TRBV29-1
D gene: TRBD1
CDR3 protein: CSVRPQGAGGYTF
CDR3 DNA: TGCAGCGTTCGACCACAGGGGGCCGGTGGCTACACCTTC

clone size: -
J gene: TRBJ2-1
V gene: TRBV14
D gene: TRBD2
CDR3 protein: CASSSGTTVYNEQFF
CDR3 DNA: TGTGCCAGCAGCTCCGGGACTACCGTCTACAATGAGCAGTTCTTC

clone size: -
J gene: TRBJ1-5
V gene: TRBV6-1
D gene: -
CDR3 protein: CASSEAQEGTPPQHF
CDR3 DNA: TGTGCCAGCAGTGAAGCACAGGAAGGTACCCCGCCCCAGCATTTT

clone size: few
J gene: TRBJ1-5
V gene: TRBV6-5
D gene: TRBD1
CDR3 protein: CASSSGQGGNQPQHF
CDR3 DNA: TGTGCCAGCAGTTCGGGACAGGGTGGGAATCAGCCCCAGCATTTT

clone size: -
J gene: TRBJ1-1
V gene: TRBV12-5
D gene: -
CDR3 protein: CASGLWTYREGVTEAFF
CDR3 DNA: TGTGCTAGTGGTTTGTGGACATACAGGGAGGGGGTCACTGAAGCTTTCTTT

clone size: -
J gene: TRBJ2-7
V gene: TRBV6-1
D gene: -
CDR3 protein: CASSVHFYEQYF
CDR3 DNA: TGTGCCAGCAGTGTCCACTTCTACGAGCAGTACTTC

clone size: -
J gene: TRBJ1-2
V gene: TRBV6-5
D gene: -
CDR3 protein: CASSLGLSGGYTF
CDR3 DNA: TGTGCCAGCAGTTTGGGACTATCTGGAGGCTACACCTTC

clone size: -
J gene: TRBJ1-2
V gene: TRBV7-2
D gene: -
CDR3 protein: CASSLGSPDRANYGYTF
CDR3 DNA: TGTGCCAGCAGCTTAGGTTCACCAGACAGAGCTAACTATGGCTACACCTTC

clone size: -
J gene: TRBJ2-1
V gene: TRBV6-4
D gene: TRBD1
CDR3 protein: CASSDPRQGQFF
CDR3 DNA: TGTGCCAGCAGTGACCCACGACAGGGCCAGTTCTTC

clone size: once
J gene: TRBJ2-1
V gene: TRBV27
D gene: -
CDR3 protein: CASSLGEVLYNEQFF
CDR3 DNA: TGTGCCAGCAGTCTAGGGGAGGTTCTCTACAATGAGCAGTTCTTC

clone size: once
J gene: TRBJ1-5
V gene: TRBV7-9
D gene: TRBD1
CDR3 protein: CASSFAGTEDQPQHF
CDR3 DNA: TGTGCCAGCAGCTTCGCGGGGACAGAAGATCAGCCCCAGCATTTT

clone size: -
J gene: TRBJ2-2
V gene: TRBV16
D gene: -
CDR3 protein: CASSLNTGELFF
CDR3 DNA: TGTGCCAGCAGCCTAAACACCGGGGAGCTGTTTTTT

clone size: -
J gene: TRBJ1-1
V gene: TRBV11-3
D gene: -
CDR3 protein: CASSPRTTGGTEAFF
CDR3 DNA: TGTGCCAGCAGCCCACGGACAACGGGGGGCACTGAAGCTTTCTTT

clone size: -
J gene: TRBJ2-1
V gene: TRBV10-3
D gene: TRBD2
CDR3 protein: CAISNGTSGVYNEQFF
CDR3 DNA: TGTGCCATCAGCAACGGGACTAGCGGGGTTTACAATGAGCAGTTCTTC

clone size: -
J gene: TRBJ2-7
V gene: TRBV5-1
D gene: TRBD2
CDR3 protein: CASSLLGGSYEQYF
CDR3 DNA: TGCGCCAGCAGCTTGTTGGGAGGGTCCTACGAGCAGTACTTC

clone size: once
J gene: TRBJ1-2
V gene: TRBV11-2
D gene: TRBD1
CDR3 protein: CASSHGQGHGYTF
CDR3 DNA: TGTGCCAGCAGCCACGGACAGGGCCATGGCTACACCTTC

clone size: once
J gene: TRBJ1-3
V gene: TRBV11-3
D gene: -
CDR3 protein: CASSLGLIFGNTIYF
CDR3 DNA: TGTGCCAGCAGCCTGGGACTAATCTTTGGAAACACCATATATTTT

clone size: -
J gene: TRBJ1-3
V gene: TRBV2
D gene: TRBD1
CDR3 protein: CASSELLQGPGNTIYF
CDR3 DNA: TGTGCCAGCAGTGAACTACTACAGGGGCCCGGAAACACCATATATTTT

clone size: -
J gene: TRBJ1-3
V gene: TRBV5-1
D gene: -
CDR3 protein: CASSLAGGSGNTIYF
CDR3 DNA: TGCGCCAGCAGCTTGGCCGGGGGCTCTGGAAACACCATATATTTT

clone size: -
J gene: TRBJ1-2
V gene: TRBV7-9
D gene: -
CDR3 protein: CASSPNNYGYTF
CDR3 DNA: TGTGCCAGCAGCCCAAATAACTATGGCTACACCTTC

clone size: -
J gene: TRBJ1-2
V gene: TRBV28
D gene: TRBD1
CDR3 protein: CASSTSPGQGAGYGYTF
CDR3 DNA: TGTGCCAGCAGTACCTCGCCGGGACAGGGGGCGGGCTATGGCTACACCTTC

clone size: -
J gene: TRBJ1-1
V gene: TRBV28
D gene: -
CDR3 protein: CASFKPRVTNTEAFF
CDR3 DNA: TGTGCCAGCTTTAAACCCAGGGTAACGAACACTGAAGCTTTCTTT

clone size: -
J gene: TRBJ1-2
V gene: TRBV5-1
D gene: TRBD1
CDR3 protein: CASSLGGQGNNYGYTF
CDR3 DNA: TGCGCCAGCAGCCTGGGAGGACAGGGGAATAACTATGGCTACACCTTC

clone size: -
J gene: TRBJ2-7
V gene: TRBV6-1
D gene: -
CDR3 protein: CASSVGQTYEQYF
CDR3 DNA: TGTGCCAGCAGTGTTGGGCAAACCTACGAGCAGTACTTC

clone size: -
J gene: TRBJ1-6
V gene: TRBV6-1
D gene: -
CDR3 protein: CASSRPDKSRALHF
CDR3 DNA: TGTGCCAGCAGTAGACCGGACAAATCTAGGGCCCTCCACTTT

clone size: -
J gene: TRBJ1-2
V gene: TRBV30
D gene: -
CDR3 protein: CAWRTGFGYTF
CDR3 DNA: TGTGCCTGGAGAACCGGGTTCGGCTACACCTTC

clone size: -
J gene: TRBJ1-1
V gene: TRBV9
D gene: -
CDR3 protein: CASSTSGTPFTEAFF
CDR3 DNA: TGTGCCAGCAGCACCTCCGGGACACCCTTCACTGAAGCTTTCTTT